This T cell receptor (beta chain) appears in the sequencing data of a study of CD8+CD57+ T cells in acquired aplastic anemia. Study-level points and caveats: Significance was not reached for CD8+ Simpson's diversity between patients and controls.

This CDR3 comprises 16 residues. Trimming removed 2 bases from V and 4 bases from J, with 14 bases in between. CDR1 is SGHDN, CDR2 FVKESK, per germline. Using genomic DNA as the template, TCR beta VDJ and CDR3 profiling was carried out. TCRdb independently ran MiXCR on the reads; one entry per CDR3 protein. The data hold 210,000 or so distinct CDR3 sequences, with under 50% observed a single time. The sample holds many counts of this clonotype. The target antigen is unknown. Patients chosen for sequencing had CD8+CD57+ cells that had expanded, as shown by flow cytometry. No patient had been given any therapy when blood was sampled.

Material: sorted CD4+, CD8+, or CD8+CD57+ T cells (not recorded which) from PBMCs. This rearrangement joins TRBV14 to TRBJ1-4; maybe TRBD1 (5 bases). The sequence derives from a human donor with aplastic anemia. The CDR3, as DNA: TGTGCCAGCAGCCAAAACTCCGGGACGGGTAATGAAAAACTGTTTTTT. Protein: CASSQNSGTGNEKLFF.